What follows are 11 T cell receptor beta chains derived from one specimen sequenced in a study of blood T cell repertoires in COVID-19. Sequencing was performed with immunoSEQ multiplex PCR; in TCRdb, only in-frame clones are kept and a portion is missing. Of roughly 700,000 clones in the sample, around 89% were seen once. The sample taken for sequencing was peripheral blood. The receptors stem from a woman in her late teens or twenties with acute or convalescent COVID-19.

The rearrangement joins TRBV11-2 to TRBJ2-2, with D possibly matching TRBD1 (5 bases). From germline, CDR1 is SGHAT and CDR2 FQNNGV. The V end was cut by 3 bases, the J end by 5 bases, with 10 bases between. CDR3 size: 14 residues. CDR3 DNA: TGTGCCAGCAGCTTTAATAGGGGTACCGGGGAGCTGTTTTTT. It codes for CASSFNRGTGELFF.

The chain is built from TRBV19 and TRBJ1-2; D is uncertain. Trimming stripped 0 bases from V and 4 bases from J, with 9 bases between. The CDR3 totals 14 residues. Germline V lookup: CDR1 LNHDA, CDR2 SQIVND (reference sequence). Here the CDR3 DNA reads TGTGCCAGTAGTATAGATATAGCCATCTATGGCTACACCTTC. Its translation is CASSIDIAIYGYTF.

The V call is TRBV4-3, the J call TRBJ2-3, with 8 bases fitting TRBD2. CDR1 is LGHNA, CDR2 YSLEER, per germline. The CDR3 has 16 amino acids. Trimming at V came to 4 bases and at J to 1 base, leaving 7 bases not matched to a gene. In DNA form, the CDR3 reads TGCGCCAGCAGCCCCAATAGCGGGGAACGCACAGATACGCAGTATTTT. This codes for CASSPNSGERTDTQYF.

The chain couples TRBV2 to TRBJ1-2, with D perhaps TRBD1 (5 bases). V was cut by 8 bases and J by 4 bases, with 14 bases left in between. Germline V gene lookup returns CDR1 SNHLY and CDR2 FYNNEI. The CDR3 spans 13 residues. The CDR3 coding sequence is TGTGCCAGCGGGAATATAGGGGTCTATGGCTACACCTTC. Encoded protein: CASGNIGVYGYTF.

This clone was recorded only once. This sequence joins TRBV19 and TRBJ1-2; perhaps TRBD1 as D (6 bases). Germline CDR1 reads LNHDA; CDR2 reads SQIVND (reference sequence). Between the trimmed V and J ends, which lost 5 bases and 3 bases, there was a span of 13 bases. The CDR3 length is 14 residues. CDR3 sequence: CASSPRTDHYGYTF. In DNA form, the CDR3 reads TGTGCCAGTAGTCCCCGGACAGACCACTATGGCTACACCTTC.

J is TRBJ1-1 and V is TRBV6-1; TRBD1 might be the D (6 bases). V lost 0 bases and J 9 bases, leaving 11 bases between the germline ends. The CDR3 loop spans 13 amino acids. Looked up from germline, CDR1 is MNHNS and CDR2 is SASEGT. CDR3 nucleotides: TGTGCCAGCAGTGAAGCGAGGGGGACAAAAGCTTTCTTT. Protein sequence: CASSEARGTKAFF.

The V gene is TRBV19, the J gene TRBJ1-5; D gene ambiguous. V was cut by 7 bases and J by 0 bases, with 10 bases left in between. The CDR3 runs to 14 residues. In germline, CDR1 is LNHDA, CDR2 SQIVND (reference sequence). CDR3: CASTGSYSNQPQHF. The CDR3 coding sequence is TGTGCCAGTACGGGTAGTTATAGCAATCAGCCCCAGCATTTT.

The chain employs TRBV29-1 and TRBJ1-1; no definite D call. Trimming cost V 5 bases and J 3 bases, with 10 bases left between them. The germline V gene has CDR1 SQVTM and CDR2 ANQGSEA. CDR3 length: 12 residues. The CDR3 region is CSVCLRDTEAFF. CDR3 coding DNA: TGCAGCGTTTGCCTTCGGGACACTGAAGCTTTCTTT.

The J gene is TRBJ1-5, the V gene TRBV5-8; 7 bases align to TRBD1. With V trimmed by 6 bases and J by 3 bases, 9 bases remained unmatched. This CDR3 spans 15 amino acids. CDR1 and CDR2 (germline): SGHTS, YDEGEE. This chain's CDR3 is CASNFGTVPNQPQHF. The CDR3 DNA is TGTGCCAGCAACTTTGGGACAGTTCCCAATCAGCCCCAGCATTTT.

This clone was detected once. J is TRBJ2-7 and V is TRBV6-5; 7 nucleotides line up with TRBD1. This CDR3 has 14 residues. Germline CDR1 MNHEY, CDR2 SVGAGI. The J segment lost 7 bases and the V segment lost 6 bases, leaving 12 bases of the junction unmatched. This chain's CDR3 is CASRPGDSSEEQYF. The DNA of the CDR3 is TGTGCCAGCAGACCCGGGGACAGTTCAGAAGAGCAGTACTTC.

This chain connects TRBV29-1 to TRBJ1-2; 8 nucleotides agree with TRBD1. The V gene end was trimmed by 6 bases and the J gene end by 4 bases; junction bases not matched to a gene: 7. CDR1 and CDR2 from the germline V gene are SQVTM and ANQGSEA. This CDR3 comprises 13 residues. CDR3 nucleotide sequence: TGCAGCGTCCAGGGACAGGCTGCCTATGGCTACACCTTC. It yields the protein CSVQGQAAYGYTF.